The 18 T cell receptor beta chains presented below share a single source sample, sequenced in a study of shared clonotypes between healthy human individuals. The method was immunoSEQ multiplex PCR; TCRdb's version includes in-frame clones alone and lacks a portion of them. The data contain about 380,000 clones, just over 95% of them singletons. Sequences were obtained from memory CD8+ T cells sorted from blood. The subset denotes: CD45RO+ cells pooled with CCR7-negative TemRA cells. The receptor source for this set is a man aged 25-45 years in good health.

The V call is TRBV6-5, the J call TRBJ1-1; 8 nucleotides align to TRBD1. The germline CDR1 and CDR2 sequences are MNHEY and SVGAGI. J lost 4 bases, V lost 6 bases, and 10 bases had no gene match. The CDR3 has 15 residues. CDR3 nucleotide sequence: TGTGCCAGCAGCCAAAGAACAGGGGGGTTCACTGAAGCTTTCTTT. Encoded protein: CASSQRTGGFTEAFF.

The rearrangement joins TRBV10-3 to TRBJ2-3; possible D gene TRBD1, 5 bases. This CDR3 has 11 residues. V lost 7 bases to trimming and J lost 8 bases, with 10 bases between them. Germline V gives CDR1 ENHRY, CDR2 SYGVKD. CDR3 bases: TGTGCCATCACTGCAGGGTTTACGCAGTATTTT. Translated, it gives CAITAGFTQYF.

This chain connects TRBV28 to TRBJ1-5, with 8 bases fitting TRBD1. Germline-derived CDR1 and CDR2 are MDHEN and SYDVKM. Trimming took 7 bases from V and 2 from J; bases not matched to a gene: 10. The CDR3 is made up of 16 amino acids. The CDR3 DNA reads TGTGCCAGCATAAGCCCAGGACAGGGTGGCAATCAGCCCCAGCATTTT. Translating it yields CASISPGQGGNQPQHF.

The chain uses TRBV28 and TRBJ2-7; TRBD1 aligns across 7 bases. The ends lost 7 bases at V and 3 bases at J; junction bases unmatched: 9. CDR1 and CDR2 (germline): MDHEN, SYDVKM. This CDR3 is built from 14 residues. CDR3 in DNA: TGTGCCAGCACCCTCGACAGGGTAGTCTACGAGCAGTACTTC. It specifies CASTLDRVVYEQYF.

The chain uses TRBV7-9 and TRBJ1-5; D may be TRBD1 (5 bases). Germline V gene data show CDR1 as SEHNR and CDR2 as FQNEAQ (reference sequence). The CDR3 contains 12 residues. V gave up 5 bases and J gave up 9 bases, with 11 bases separating them. This CDR3 reads CASSEGSGPQHF. For the CDR3, the DNA is TGTGCCAGCAGCGAGGGGTCGGGGCCCCAGCATTTT.

V is TRBV7-8 and J is TRBJ2-3; D remains unclear. CDR1 and CDR2 (germline): SGHVS, FQNEAQ. The CDR3 runs 13 residues. Between the trimmed V and J ends, which lost 2 bases and 0 bases, there was a span of 3 bases. The CDR3 loop is CASSLSSTDTQYF. The DNA of the CDR3 is TGTGCCAGCAGCTTATCAAGCACAGATACGCAGTATTTT. Full variable domain (rest looked up from reference TRBV7-8 and TRBJ2-3): GAGVSQSPRYKVAKRGQDVALRCDPISGHVSLFWYQQALGQGPEFLTYFQNEAQLDKSGLPSDRFFAERPEGSVSTLKIQRTQQEDSAVYLCASSLSSTDTQYFGPGTRLTVL.

The rearrangement uses TRBV7-8 and TRBJ1-2; D remains unclear. Germline-derived CDR1 and CDR2 are SGHVS and FQNEAQ. The CDR3 extends over 13 amino acids. V lost 3 bases, J lost 2 bases, and 7 bases lay in between. For the CDR3, the DNA is TGTGCCAGCAGCTTTGCCAGGAACTATGGCTACACCTTC. This sequence encodes CASSFARNYGYTF.

The chain has TRBV19 and TRBJ2-4; D uncertain. There are 14 residues in the CDR3. Germline CDR1 and CDR2: LNHDA and SQIVND (reference sequence). V lost 5 bases and J lost 6, with 14 bases in between. The CDR3 here is CASSPRSTANIQYF. CDR3 nucleotides: TGTGCCAGTAGTCCCCGGAGTACCGCAAACATTCAGTACTTC.

This chain uses TRBV5-1 with TRBJ2-3, with 8 bases identical to TRBD1. Trimming cost V 4 bases and J 2 bases; bases outside gene matches: 6. This CDR3 is built from 15 residues. CDR1 and CDR2 (germline): SGHRS, YFSETQ. CDR3 sequence: CASSLWTGNTDTQYF. The CDR3 DNA sequence: TGCGCCAGCAGCCTCTGGACAGGGAACACAGATACGCAGTATTTT.

The table lists this clone with a count of one. V is TRBV5-6 and J is TRBJ2-2; 8 bases are a match to TRBD1. The V segment lost 4 bases and the J segment 3 bases; nucleotides outside the gene matches: 5. The germline CDR1 and CDR2 sequences are SGHDT and YYEEEE. This CDR3 is built from 15 residues. CDR3 protein: CASSATGVDTGELFF. The CDR3 nucleotides read TGTGCCAGCAGCGCGACAGGGGTAGACACCGGGGAGCTGTTTTTT.

This rearrangement joins TRBV7-6 to TRBJ1-2, with TRBD1 matching over 7 bases. V was clipped by 1 base and J by 7 bases; unmatched bases: 9. CDR1 SGHVS and CDR2 FNYEAQ come from the germline V gene. This CDR3 spans 15 amino acids. DNA for the CDR3: TGTGCCAGCAGCTTAGGGGGAGATACAGGGGCTGGCTACACCTTC. Its translation is CASSLGGDTGAGYTF.

The rearrangement joins TRBV7-9 to TRBJ2-3, with TRBD2 matching over 10 bases. Germline trimming cut 3 bases from V and 5 bases from J; bases unmatched to any gene: 5. The germline CDR1 and CDR2 sequences are SEHNR and FQNEAQ (reference sequence). CDR3 length: 15 amino acids. The CDR3 DNA reads as TGTGCCAGCAGCTTTAAGCGGGAGGGTGGAGATACGCAGTATTTT. This translates into CASSFKREGGDTQYF. Filled out from reference TRBV7-9 and TRBJ2-3, the complete variable domain reads DTGVSQNPRHKITKRGQNVTFRCDPISEHNRLYWYRQTLGQGPEFLTYFQNEAQLEKSRLLSDRFSAERPKGSFSTLEIQRTEQGDSAMYLCASSFKREGGDTQYFGPGTRLTVL.

This clone came up once. This chain links TRBV28 with TRBJ2-4; 10 nucleotides match TRBD2. The CDR3 runs to 16 residues. Germline CDR1 and CDR2: MDHEN and SYDVKM. After removal of 1 base from V and 5 bases from J, the junction contained 5 bases not matched to a gene. DNA for the CDR3: TGTGCCAGCAGTTTATCGGGAGCGGGAGGGCAAAACATTCAGTACTTC. As protein: CASSLSGAGGQNIQYF.

This chain links TRBV30 with TRBJ2-7; possible D gene TRBD1, 5 bases. Germline assignment: CDR1 GTSNPN and CDR2 SVGIG (reference sequence). The CDR3 loop spans 13 amino acids. Trimming took 1 base from V and 3 from J, leaving 10 bases between them. For the CDR3, the DNA is TGTGCCTGGAGTGGGACAAACTTCTACGAGCAGTACTTC. Its translation: CAWSGTNFYEQYF.

The V gene is TRBV4-2, the J gene TRBJ1-2, with 8 bases fitting TRBD1. There are 15 residues in the CDR3. CDR1 is LGHNA, CDR2 YNFKEQ, per germline. After removal of 0 bases from V and 0 bases from J, the junction contained 0 bases not matched to a gene. CDR3 in DNA: TGTGCCAGCAGCCAAGAGGACAGGGCTAACTATGGCTACACCTTC. Translated, it gives CASSQEDRANYGYTF.

About this clone: Other nucleotide sequences from this sample produce the same CDR3. The V call is TRBV30, the J call TRBJ2-3; tentatively, D is TRBD1 (6 bases). V was pared by 4 bases and J by 4 bases, with 6 bases between. Germline V lookup: CDR1 GTSNPN, CDR2 SVGIG (reference sequence). The CDR3 sequence is 11 residues long. The CDR3, as DNA: TGTGCCTGGACAGGGGCAGATACGCAGTATTTT. It encodes CAWTGADTQYF.

This clone has only one observation. V usage is TRBV5-8 and J usage is TRBJ2-3; 12 bases line up with TRBD2. V dropped 5 bases and J dropped 2; count of bases not matched to a gene: 6. This CDR3 comprises 16 residues. Germline loops: CDR1 SGHTS, CDR2 YDEGEE. The DNA for the CDR3 is TGTGCCAGCAGAATCGGACTAGCGGGGCCCACAGATACGCAGTATTTT. Translation gives CASRIGLAGPTDTQYF.

The chain has TRBV28 and TRBJ2-1; 15 bases are a match to TRBD2. Trimming removed 6 bases from V and 7 bases from J; junction bases left unmatched: 7. Germline V CDR1 and CDR2: MDHEN, SYDVKM. This CDR3 is built from 16 residues. This CDR3 reads CASRTWTSGRGNEQFF. CDR3 nucleotides: TGTGCCAGCAGAACCTGGACTAGCGGGAGGGGGAATGAGCAGTTCTTC.